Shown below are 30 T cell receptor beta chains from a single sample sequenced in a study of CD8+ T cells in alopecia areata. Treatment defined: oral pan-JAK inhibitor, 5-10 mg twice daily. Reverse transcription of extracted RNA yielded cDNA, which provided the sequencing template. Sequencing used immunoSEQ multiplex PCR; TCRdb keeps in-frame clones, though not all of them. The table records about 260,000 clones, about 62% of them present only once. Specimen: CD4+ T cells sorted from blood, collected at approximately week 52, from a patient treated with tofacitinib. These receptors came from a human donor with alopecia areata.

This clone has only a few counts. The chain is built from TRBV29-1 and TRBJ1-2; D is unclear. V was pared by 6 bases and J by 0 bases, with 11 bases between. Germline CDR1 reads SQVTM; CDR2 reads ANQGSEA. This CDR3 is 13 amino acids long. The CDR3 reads CSVTKGPNYGYTF. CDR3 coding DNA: TGCAGCGTGACCAAGGGCCCTAACTATGGCTACACCTTC.

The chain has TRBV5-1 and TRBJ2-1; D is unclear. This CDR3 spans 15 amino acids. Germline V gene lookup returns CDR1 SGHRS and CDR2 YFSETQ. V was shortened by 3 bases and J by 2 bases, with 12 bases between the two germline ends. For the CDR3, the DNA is TGCGCCAGCAGCTCCGGACGCGGCACCTACAATGAGCAGTTCTTC. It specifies CASSSGRGTYNEQFF.

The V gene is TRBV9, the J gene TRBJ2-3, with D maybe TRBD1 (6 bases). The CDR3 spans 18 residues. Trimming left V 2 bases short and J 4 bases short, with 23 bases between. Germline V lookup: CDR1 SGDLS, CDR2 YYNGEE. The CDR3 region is CASSVNPGHRAQADTQYF. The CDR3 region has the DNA TGTGCCAGCAGCGTGAATCCGGGACACCGGGCGCAGGCAGATACGCAGTATTTT.

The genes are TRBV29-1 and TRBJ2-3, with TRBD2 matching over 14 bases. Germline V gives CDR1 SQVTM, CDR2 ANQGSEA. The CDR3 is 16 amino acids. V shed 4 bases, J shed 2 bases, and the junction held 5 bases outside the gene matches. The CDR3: CSVAGTSGGVTDTQYF. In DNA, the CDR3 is TGCAGCGTTGCCGGGACTAGCGGGGGAGTCACAGATACGCAGTATTTT.

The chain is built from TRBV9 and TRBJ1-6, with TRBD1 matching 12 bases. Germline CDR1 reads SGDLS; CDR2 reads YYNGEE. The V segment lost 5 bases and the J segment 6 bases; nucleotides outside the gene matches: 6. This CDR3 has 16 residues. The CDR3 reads CASRQGQGAGNSPLHF. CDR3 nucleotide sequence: TGTGCCAGCAGACAGGGACAGGGGGCCGGTAATTCACCCCTCCACTTT.

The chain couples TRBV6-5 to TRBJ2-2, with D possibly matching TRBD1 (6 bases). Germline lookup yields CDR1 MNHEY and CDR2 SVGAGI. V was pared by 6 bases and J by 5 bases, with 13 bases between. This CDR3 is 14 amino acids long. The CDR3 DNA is TGTGCCAGCAGCCAGGCCAGGGGTACCGGGGAGCTGTTTTTT. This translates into CASSQARGTGELFF.

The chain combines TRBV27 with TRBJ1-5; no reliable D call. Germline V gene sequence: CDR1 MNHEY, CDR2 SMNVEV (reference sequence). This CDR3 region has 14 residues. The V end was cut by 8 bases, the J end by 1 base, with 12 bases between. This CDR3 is CASRRYGSNQPQHF. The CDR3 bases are TGTGCCAGCCGGAGGTATGGGAGCAATCAGCCCCAGCATTTT.

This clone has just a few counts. The chain's CDR3 is CSVYQNVGGTEAFF. The CDR3 DNA follows: TGCAGCGTTTATCAAAACGTGGGAGGGACTGAAGCTTTCTTT. J is TRBJ1-1 and V is TRBV29-1; D is ambiguous. Per the germline V gene, CDR1 is SQVTM and CDR2 is ANQGSEA. V lost 5 bases to trimming and J lost 5 bases, with 18 bases between them. The length of the CDR3 is 14 residues.

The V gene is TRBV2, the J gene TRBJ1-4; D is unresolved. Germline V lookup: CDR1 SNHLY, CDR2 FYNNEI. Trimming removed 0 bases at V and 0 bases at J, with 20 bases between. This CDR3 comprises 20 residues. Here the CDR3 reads CASSEALRGTFIATNEKLFF. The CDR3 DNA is TGTGCCAGCAGTGAAGCGCTTCGGGGAACATTTATTGCAACTAATGAAAAACTGTTTTTT.

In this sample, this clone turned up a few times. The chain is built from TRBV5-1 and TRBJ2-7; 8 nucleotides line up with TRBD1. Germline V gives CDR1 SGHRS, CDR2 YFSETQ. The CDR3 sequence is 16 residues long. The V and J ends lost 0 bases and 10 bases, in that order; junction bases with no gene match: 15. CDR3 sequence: CASSLGPSTGAEVQYF. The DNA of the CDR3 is TGCGCCAGCAGCTTGGGGCCTTCGACAGGGGCGGAGGTTCAGTACTTC.

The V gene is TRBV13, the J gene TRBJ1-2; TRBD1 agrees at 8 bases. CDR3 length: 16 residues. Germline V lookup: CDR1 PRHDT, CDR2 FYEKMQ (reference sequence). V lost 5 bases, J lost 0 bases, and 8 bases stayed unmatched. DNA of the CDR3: TGTGCCAGCAGCCCAAAATACAGGGGGGCTAACTATGGCTACACCTTC. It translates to CASSPKYRGANYGYTF.

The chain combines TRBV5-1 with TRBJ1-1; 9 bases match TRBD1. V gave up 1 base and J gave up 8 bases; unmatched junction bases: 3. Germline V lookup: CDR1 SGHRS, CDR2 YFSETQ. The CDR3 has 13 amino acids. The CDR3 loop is CASSLMDRGEAFF. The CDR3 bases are TGCGCCAGCAGCTTGATGGACAGGGGAGAAGCTTTCTTT.

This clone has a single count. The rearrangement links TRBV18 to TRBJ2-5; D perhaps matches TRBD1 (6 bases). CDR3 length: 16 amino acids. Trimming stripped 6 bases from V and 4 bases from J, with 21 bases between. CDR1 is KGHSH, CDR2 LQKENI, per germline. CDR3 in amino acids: CASSARQARGGETQYF. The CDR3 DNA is TGTGCCAGCTCGGCTCGACAGGCGCGCGGCGGAGAGACCCAGTACTTC.

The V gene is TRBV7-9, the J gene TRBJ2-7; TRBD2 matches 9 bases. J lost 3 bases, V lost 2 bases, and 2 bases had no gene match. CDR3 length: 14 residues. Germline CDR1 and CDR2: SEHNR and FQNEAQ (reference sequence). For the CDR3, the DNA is TGTGCCAGCAGCTTAAGTAGCGGGGGCTACGAGCAGTACTTC. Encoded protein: CASSLSSGGYEQYF.

CDR3 residues: CASRDGTGGREQYF. CDR3 nucleotides: TGTGCCAGCAGGGACGGGACAGGGGGCCGCGAGCAGTACTTC. This sequence joins TRBV6-5 and TRBJ2-7; the match to TRBD1 covers 12 bases. V was pared by 6 bases and J by 6 bases, with 6 bases of the junction left unmatched. CDR3 length equals 14 residues. Germline V gene lookup returns CDR1 MNHEY and CDR2 SVGAGI.

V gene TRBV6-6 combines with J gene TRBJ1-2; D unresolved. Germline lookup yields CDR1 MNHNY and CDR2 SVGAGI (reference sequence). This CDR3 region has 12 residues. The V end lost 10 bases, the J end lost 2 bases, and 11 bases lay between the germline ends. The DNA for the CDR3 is TGTGCCATCCTGGGTGGGAACTATGGCTACACCTTC. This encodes CAILGGNYGYTF.

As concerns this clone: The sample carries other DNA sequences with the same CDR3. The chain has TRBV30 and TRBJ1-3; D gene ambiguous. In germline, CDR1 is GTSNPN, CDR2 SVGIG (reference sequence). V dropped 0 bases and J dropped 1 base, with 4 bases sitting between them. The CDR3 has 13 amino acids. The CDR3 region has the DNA TGTGCCTGGAGTGTACTATCTGGAAACACCATATATTTT. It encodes CAWSVLSGNTIYF.

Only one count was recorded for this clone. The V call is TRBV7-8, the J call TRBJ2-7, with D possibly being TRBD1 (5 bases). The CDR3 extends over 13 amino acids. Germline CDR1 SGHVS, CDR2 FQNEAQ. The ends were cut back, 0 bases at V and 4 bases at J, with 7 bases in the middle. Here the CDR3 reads CASSLAQGYEQYF. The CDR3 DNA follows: TGTGCCAGCAGCTTAGCGCAGGGTTACGAGCAGTACTTC.

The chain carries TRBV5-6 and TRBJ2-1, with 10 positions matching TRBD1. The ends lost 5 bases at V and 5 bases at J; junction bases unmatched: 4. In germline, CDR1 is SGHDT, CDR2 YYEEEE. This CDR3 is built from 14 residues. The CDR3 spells CASRRTGGDNEQFF. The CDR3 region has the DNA TGTGCCAGCAGGCGGACAGGGGGGGACAATGAGCAGTTCTTC.

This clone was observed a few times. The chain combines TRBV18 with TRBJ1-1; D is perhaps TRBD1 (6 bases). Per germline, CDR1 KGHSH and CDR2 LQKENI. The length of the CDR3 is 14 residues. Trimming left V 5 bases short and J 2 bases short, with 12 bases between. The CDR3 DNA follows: TGTGCCAGCTCAGACATACAGGGAAACACTGAAGCTTTCTTT. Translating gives CASSDIQGNTEAFF. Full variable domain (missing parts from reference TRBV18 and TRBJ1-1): NAGVMQNPRHLVRRRGQEARLRCSPMKGHSHVYWYRQLPEEGLKFMVYLQKENIIDESGMPKERFSAEFPKEGPSILRIQQVVRGDSAAYFCASSDIQGNTEAFFGQGTRLTVV.

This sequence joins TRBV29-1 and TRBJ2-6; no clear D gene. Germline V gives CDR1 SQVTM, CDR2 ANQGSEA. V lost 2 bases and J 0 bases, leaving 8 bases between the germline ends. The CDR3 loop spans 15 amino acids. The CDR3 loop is CSVEWQSSGANVLTF. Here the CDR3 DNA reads TGCAGCGTTGAATGGCAAAGCTCTGGGGCCAACGTCCTGACTTTC.

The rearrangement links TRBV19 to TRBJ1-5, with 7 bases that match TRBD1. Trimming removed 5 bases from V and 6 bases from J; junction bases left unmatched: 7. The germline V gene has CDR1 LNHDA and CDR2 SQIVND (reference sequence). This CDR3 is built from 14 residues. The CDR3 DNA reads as TGTGCCAGTAGTCCCAGGACAGGTCCTCAGCCCCAGCATTTT. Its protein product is CASSPRTGPQPQHF.

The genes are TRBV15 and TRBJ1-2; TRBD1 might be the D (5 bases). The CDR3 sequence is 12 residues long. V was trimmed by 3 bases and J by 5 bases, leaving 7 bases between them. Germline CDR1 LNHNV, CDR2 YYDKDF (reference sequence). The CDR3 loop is CATSRAGYGYTF. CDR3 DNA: TGTGCCACCAGCAGGGCAGGGTATGGCTACACCTTC.

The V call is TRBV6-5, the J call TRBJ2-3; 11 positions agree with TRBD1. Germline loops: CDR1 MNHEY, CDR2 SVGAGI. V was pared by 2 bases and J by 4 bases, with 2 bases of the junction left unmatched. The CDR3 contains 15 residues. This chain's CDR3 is CASSYMGQGADTQYF. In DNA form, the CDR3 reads TGTGCCAGCAGTTACATGGGACAGGGGGCAGATACGCAGTATTTT.

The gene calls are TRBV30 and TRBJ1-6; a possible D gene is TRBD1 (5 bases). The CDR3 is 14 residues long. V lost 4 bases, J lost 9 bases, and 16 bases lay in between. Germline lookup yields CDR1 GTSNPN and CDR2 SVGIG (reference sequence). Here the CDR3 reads CAWTPGLGGSPLHF. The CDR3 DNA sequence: TGTGCCTGGACCCCTGGACTGGGGGGTTCACCCCTCCACTTT.

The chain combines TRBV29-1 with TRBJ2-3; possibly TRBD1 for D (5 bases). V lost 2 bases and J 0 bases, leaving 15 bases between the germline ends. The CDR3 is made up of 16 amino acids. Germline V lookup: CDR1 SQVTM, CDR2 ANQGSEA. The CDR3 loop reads CSVEIRQSRSTDTQYF. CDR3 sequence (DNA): TGCAGCGTTGAAATTCGACAGAGTAGAAGCACAGATACGCAGTATTTT.

In nucleotides, the CDR3 is TGCAGCGTTGAGGGACTAGCGGATACGCAGTATTTT. It is translated as CSVEGLADTQYF. The chain combines TRBV29-1 with TRBJ2-3; 10 bases line up with TRBD2. CDR3 length: 12 residues. The germline CDR1 and CDR2 sequences are SQVTM and ANQGSEA. Unmatched junction bases numbered 0, after V lost 3 bases and J lost 6 bases.

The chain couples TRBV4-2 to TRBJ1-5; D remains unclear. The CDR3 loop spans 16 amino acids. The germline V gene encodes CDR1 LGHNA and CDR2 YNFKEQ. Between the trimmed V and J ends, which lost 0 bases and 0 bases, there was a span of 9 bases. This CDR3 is CASSQDSFGSNQPQHF. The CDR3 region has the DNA TGTGCCAGCAGCCAAGACTCGTTCGGTAGCAATCAGCCCCAGCATTTT.

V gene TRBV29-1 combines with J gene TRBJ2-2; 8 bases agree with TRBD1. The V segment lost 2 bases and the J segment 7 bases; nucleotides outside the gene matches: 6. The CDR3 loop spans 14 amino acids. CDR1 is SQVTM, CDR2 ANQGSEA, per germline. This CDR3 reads CSVELTGTGGELFF. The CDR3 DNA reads TGCAGCGTTGAATTGACAGGGACAGGCGGGGAGCTGTTTTTT.

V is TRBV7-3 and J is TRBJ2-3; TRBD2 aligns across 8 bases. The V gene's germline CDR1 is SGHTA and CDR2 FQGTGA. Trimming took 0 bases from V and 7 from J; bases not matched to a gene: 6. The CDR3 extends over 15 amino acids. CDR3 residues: CASSLTSGDENTQYF. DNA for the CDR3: TGTGCCAGCAGCTTAACTAGCGGGGACGAAAATACGCAGTATTTT.